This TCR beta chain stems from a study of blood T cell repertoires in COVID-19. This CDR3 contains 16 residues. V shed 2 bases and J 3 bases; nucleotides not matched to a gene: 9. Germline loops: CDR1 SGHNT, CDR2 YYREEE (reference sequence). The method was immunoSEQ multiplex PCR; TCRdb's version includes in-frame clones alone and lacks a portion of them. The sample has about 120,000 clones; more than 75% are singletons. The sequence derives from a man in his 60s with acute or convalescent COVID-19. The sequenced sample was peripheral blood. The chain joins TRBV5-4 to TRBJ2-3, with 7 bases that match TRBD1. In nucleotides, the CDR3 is TGTGCCAGCAGCTTAGCAGGGGGAATGGAAACAGATACGCAGTATTTT. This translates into CASSLAGGMETDTQYF.